These T cell receptor beta chains were read from a single sample in a study of T cells after yellow fever vaccination. Using its own MiXCR run on the 5' RACE reads, TCRdb lists one record per CDR3 protein. In the table there are around 550,000 distinct CDR3 sequences, over 15% of which are singletons. Sequenced here: PBMCs, sampled 15 days after the yellow fever booster vaccination. The receptors were sampled from a man aged 30 to 45 who received the YFV17D yellow fever vaccine. The CDR3 runs from the conserved cysteine through the conserved F or W.

J gene,V gene,CDR3 protein
TRBJ2-4,TRBV21-1,CATTQCSLAKNIQYF
TRBJ2-5,TRBV20-1,CSAGGPLASGRETQYF
TRBJ2-5,TRBV7-9,CASSLVREETQYF
TRBJ2-2,TRBV6-1,CASSSADRGDTGELFF
TRBJ2-7,TRBV14,CASRAYGGEQYF
TRBJ1-5,TRBV20-1,CSASDAPQPQHF
TRBJ1-1,TRBV29-1,CSVDDVRENTEAFF
TRBJ2-1,TRBV4-3,CASSQDPLAGLVIGEQFF
TRBJ2-1,TRBV7-2,CASSNRAGGMYNEQFF
TRBJ2-3,TRBV20-1,CSARPLRREHRDTQYF
TRBJ2-1,TRBV4-3,CASSQVRSGLVGNEQFF
TRBJ2-5,TRBV5-5,CAMGFGQQETQYF
TRBJ2-1,TRBV4-3,CASSYYKMGDNEQFF
TRBJ2-3,TRBV7-2,CASSPKKGDTQYF
TRBJ1-1,TRBV12-3/TRBV12-4,CASRVDRVYTEAFF